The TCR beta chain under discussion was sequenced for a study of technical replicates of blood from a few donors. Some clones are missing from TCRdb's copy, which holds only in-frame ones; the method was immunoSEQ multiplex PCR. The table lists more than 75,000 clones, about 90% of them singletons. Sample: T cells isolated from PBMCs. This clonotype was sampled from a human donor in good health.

The CDR3 DNA sequence: TGTGCCAGCACCAAAGCAGAGGGTTGGACTGAAGCTTTCTTT. It yields the protein CASTKAEGWTEAFF. The rearrangement links TRBV6-1 to TRBJ1-1, with D uncertain. Germline-derived CDR1 and CDR2 are MNHNS and SASEGT. The CDR3 loop spans 14 amino acids. V was pared by 7 bases and J by 5 bases, with 17 bases between.